The 12 T cell receptor beta chains below were found in one sample sequenced in a study of control samples from healthy donors and cancer patients (TCRdb year 2020). The method behind the library was the immunoSEQ multiplex PCR assay. Not all clones reach the TCRdb copy of this immuneACCESS table, which keeps in-frame sequences only. Checked studies attribute under half of the gap to unresolved V genes and leave the rest unexplained. The sample data list roughly 120,000 clones, and approximately 95% of these were observed just once. The ten largest clones add up to 3.6% of the sample. Sequenced input: blood. The receptor set was obtained from a young man in good health.

The chain carries TRBV7-2 and TRBJ1-6, with 8 bases aligning to TRBD1. Germline trimming cut 2 bases from V and 7 bases from J; bases unmatched to any gene: 4. This CDR3 region has 15 residues. The germline V gene has CDR1 SGHTA and CDR2 FQGNSA. The CDR3 loop is CASSLQGAPNSPLHF. CDR3 in DNA: TGTGCCAGCAGCTTACAGGGGGCGCCGAATTCACCCCTCCACTTT.

This chain joins TRBV7-9 and TRBJ2-2; 8 bases map to TRBD1. V dropped 5 bases and J dropped 1; count of bases not matched to a gene: 6. Germline V gene lookup returns CDR1 SEHNR and CDR2 FQNEAQ (reference sequence). The CDR3 length is 16 residues. The chain's CDR3 is CASSHGRGLNTGELFF. In nucleotides, the CDR3 is TGTGCCAGCAGCCACGGCAGGGGGCTGAACACCGGGGAGCTGTTTTTT.

V gene TRBV19 combines with J gene TRBJ1-2; possible D gene TRBD1, 5 bases. The V end was cut by 1 base, the J end by 6 bases, with 15 bases between. This CDR3 region has 15 residues. Germline values: CDR1 LNHDA, CDR2 SQIVND (reference sequence). This CDR3 is CASSIVAAGSDGYTF. As DNA, the CDR3 is TGTGCCAGTAGTATAGTCGCGGCAGGGTCGGATGGCTACACCTTC.

V usage is TRBV29-1 and J usage is TRBJ1-1; 8 nucleotides agree with TRBD1. Germline V gene sequence: CDR1 SQVTM, CDR2 ANQGSEA. The CDR3 covers 12 residues. V lost 4 bases, J lost 7 bases, and 5 bases stayed unmatched. In DNA, the CDR3 is TGCAGCGTTGGGGAGGACAGGGATGAAGCTTTCTTT. Translation: CSVGEDRDEAFF.

The rearrangement joins TRBV28 to TRBJ1-3, with TRBD1 as a possible D gene (6 bases). V gave up 11 bases and J gave up 7 bases, with 21 bases separating them. CDR1 is MDHEN, CDR2 SYDVKM, per germline. This CDR3 contains 14 residues. The CDR3 nucleotides are TGTGCCTGCCAGGGGCATCCAAACTGGAACACCATATATTTT. Protein product: CACQGHPNWNTIYF.

The genes are TRBV19 and TRBJ1-5, with unresolved D. V lost 3 bases to trimming and J lost 5 bases, with 11 bases between them. There are 14 residues in the CDR3. Germline CDR1 LNHDA, CDR2 SQIVND (reference sequence). CDR3 DNA sequence: TGTGCCAGTAGTATCGCGGGAGGGTATCAGCCCCAGCATTTT. Protein sequence: CASSIAGGYQPQHF.

This chain uses TRBV11-2 with TRBJ2-2; no clear D. This CDR3 is 13 amino acids long. Per germline, CDR1 SGHAT and CDR2 FQNNGV. Trimming left V 0 bases short and J 6 bases short, with 5 bases between. The CDR3 spells CASSLEGSGELFF. CDR3 DNA: TGTGCCAGCAGCTTAGAGGGGTCCGGGGAGCTGTTTTTT.

The V gene is TRBV14, the J gene TRBJ2-3, with D possibly TRBD2 on 7 matching bases. Looked up from germline, CDR1 is SGHDN and CDR2 is FVKESK. This CDR3 is 15 amino acids long. V dropped 2 bases and J dropped 7 bases, with 16 bases sitting between them. In nucleotides, the CDR3 is TGTGCCAGCAGCCAACGCGGGGGCCCTCTCCATACGCAGTATTTT. It encodes CASSQRGGPLHTQYF.

This clone has a single count. The CDR3 region has the DNA TGTGCCAGCAGTTTATCGACAGGTGGAGTAGGCTACACCTTC. Protein product: CASSLSTGGVGYTF. The chain joins TRBV27 to TRBJ1-2; tentatively, D is TRBD1 (6 bases). This CDR3 is 14 amino acids long. V gave up 0 bases and J gave up 8 bases, with 13 bases separating them. Germline V gene lookup returns CDR1 MNHEY and CDR2 SMNVEV (reference sequence).

V gene TRBV14 combines with J gene TRBJ1-1, with D possibly matching TRBD1 (6 bases). The CDR3 has 15 amino acids. Looked up from germline, CDR1 is SGHDN and CDR2 is FVKESK. V lost 4 bases and J lost 1, with 13 bases in between. In DNA form, the CDR3 reads TGTGCCAGCAGCCCGCGACAGGTTGGGAACACTGAAGCTTTCTTT. It codes for CASSPRQVGNTEAFF. The whole variable domain, filled in from reference TRBV14 and TRBJ1-1, reads EAGVTQFPSHSVIEKGQTVTLRCDPISGHDNLYWYRRVMGKEIKFLLHFVKESKQDESGMPNNRFLAERTGGTYSTLKVQPAELEDSGVYFCASSPRQVGNTEAFFGQGTRLTVV.

This chain uses TRBV27 with TRBJ1-2; no clear D gene. Germline CDR1 MNHEY, CDR2 SMNVEV (reference sequence). There are 13 residues in the CDR3. With 0 bases removed from V and 4 bases from J, the gap between germline ends came to 6 bases. In DNA, the CDR3 is TGTGCCAGCAGTTTATCAACCGGCTATGGCTACACCTTC. Its protein product is CASSLSTGYGYTF.

This sequence joins TRBV6-4 and TRBJ2-3, with D tentatively TRBD2 (7 bases). Germline CDR1 and CDR2: MRHNA and SNTAGT. The V end was cut by 0 bases, the J end by 1 base, with 14 bases between. There are 17 residues in the CDR3. As DNA, the CDR3 is TGTGCCAGCAGTGACTCGGGGGGGCGGATGGGCACAGATACGCAGTATTTT. Protein: CASSDSGGRMGTDTQYF.